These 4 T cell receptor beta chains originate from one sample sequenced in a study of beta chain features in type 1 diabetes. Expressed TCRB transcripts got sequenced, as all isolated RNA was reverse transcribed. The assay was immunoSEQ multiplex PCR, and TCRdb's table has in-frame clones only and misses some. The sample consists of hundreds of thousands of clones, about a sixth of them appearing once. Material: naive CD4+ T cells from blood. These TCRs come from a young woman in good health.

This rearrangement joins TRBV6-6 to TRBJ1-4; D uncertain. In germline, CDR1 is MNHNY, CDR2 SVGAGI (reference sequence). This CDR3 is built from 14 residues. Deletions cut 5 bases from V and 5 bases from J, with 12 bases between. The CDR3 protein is CASSGRRLNEKLFF. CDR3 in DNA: TGTGCCAGCAGTGGTCGGCGCCTGAATGAAAAACTGTTTTTT.

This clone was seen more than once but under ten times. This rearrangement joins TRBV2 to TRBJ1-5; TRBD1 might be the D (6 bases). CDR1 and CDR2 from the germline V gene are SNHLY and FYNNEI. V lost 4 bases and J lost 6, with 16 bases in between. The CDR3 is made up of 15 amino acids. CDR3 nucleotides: TGTGCCAGCAGTGCTCAGGGGTTTCGGGGTCAGCCCCAGCATTTT. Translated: CASSAQGFRGQPQHF.

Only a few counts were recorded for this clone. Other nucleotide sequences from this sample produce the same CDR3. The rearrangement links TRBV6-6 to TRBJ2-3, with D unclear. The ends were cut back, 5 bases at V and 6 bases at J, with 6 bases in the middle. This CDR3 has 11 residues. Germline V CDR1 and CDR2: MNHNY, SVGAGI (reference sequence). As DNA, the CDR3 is TGTGCCAGCAGTAGTCGTGATACGCAGTATTTT. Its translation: CASSSRDTQYF.

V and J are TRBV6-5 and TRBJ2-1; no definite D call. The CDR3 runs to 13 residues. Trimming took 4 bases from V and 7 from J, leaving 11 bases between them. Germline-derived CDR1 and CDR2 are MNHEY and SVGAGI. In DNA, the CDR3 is TGTGCCAGCAGTTCCCCGGTTGCGAATGAGCAGTTCTTC. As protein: CASSSPVANEQFF.